A selection of T cell receptor beta chains follows, all from one sample in a study of yellow fever vaccine responses in identical twins. Via MiXCR, TCRdb re-called the RT-PCR reads, giving one row per CDR3 protein. Here the sample spans over 10,000 distinct CDR3 sequences, 70% to 90% being singletons. The sequenced sample was T cells from blood (PBMCs), unsorted or a sorted subset (not recorded which), obtained before or after yellow fever vaccination (not recorded which). All receptors derive from a young woman who received the yellow fever vaccine. Each CDR3 is given with its conserved first and last residue. A D gene is named only where the DNA matches it firmly.

v_gene: TRBV4-3; d_gene: TRBD1; j_gene: TRBJ2-1; CDR3aa: CASSRDRARYNEQFF
v_gene: TRBV2; d_gene: NA; j_gene: TRBJ2-5; CDR3aa: CASSEVAYQETQYF
v_gene: TRBV5-1; d_gene: NA; j_gene: TRBJ1-1; CDR3aa: CASSIGQFNLNTEAFF
v_gene: TRBV23-1; d_gene: TRBD2; j_gene: TRBJ2-1; CDR3aa: CASSPGGRYNEQFF
v_gene: TRBV28; d_gene: NA; j_gene: TRBJ2-3; CDR3aa: CASSIVGTLTDTQYF
v_gene: TRBV15; d_gene: NA; j_gene: TRBJ2-7; CDR3aa: CATSRDRGSREYF
v_gene: TRBV18; d_gene: NA; j_gene: TRBJ2-3; CDR3aa: CASWRERGGGTDTQYF
v_gene: TRBV5-1; d_gene: NA; j_gene: TRBJ2-1; CDR3aa: CASRMEIEDEQFF
v_gene: TRBV29-1; d_gene: NA; j_gene: TRBJ1-1; CDR3aa: CSVDGGKITEAFF
v_gene: TRBV4-2; d_gene: TRBD2; j_gene: TRBJ2-2; CDR3aa: CASSQMPLAANTGELFF
v_gene: TRBV5-1; d_gene: NA; j_gene: TRBJ1-2; CDR3aa: CASSLEGRDGGYTF
v_gene: TRBV20-1; d_gene: NA; j_gene: TRBJ2-1; CDR3aa: CSARDGEQFYNEQFF
v_gene: TRBV29-1; d_gene: NA; j_gene: TRBJ2-5; CDR3aa: CSVATGLGETQYF
v_gene: TRBV4-1; d_gene: TRBD2; j_gene: TRBJ2-1; CDR3aa: CASSGVASGDNEQFF
v_gene: TRBV29-1; d_gene: NA; j_gene: TRBJ2-1; CDR3aa: CSVSGLVYNEQFF
v_gene: TRBV4-1; d_gene: NA; j_gene: TRBJ2-7; CDR3aa: CASSQGVDYEQYF
v_gene: TRBV5-1; d_gene: NA; j_gene: TRBJ1-3; CDR3aa: CASSLRDSGNTIYF
v_gene: TRBV2; d_gene: NA; j_gene: TRBJ1-4; CDR3aa: CASSETSTNEKLFF
v_gene: TRBV7-3; d_gene: NA; j_gene: TRBJ2-3; CDR3aa: CASSLTGSTDTQYF
v_gene: TRBV29-1; d_gene: NA; j_gene: TRBJ1-2; CDR3aa: CSARGFSESNYGYTF